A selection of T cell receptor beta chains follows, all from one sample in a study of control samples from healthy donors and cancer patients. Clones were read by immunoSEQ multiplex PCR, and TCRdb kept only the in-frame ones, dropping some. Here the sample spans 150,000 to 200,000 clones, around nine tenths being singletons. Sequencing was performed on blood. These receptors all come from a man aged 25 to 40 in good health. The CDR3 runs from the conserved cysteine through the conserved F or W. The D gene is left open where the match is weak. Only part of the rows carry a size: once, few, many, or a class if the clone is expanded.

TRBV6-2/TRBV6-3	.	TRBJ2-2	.	CASSYSSLPEDHGELFF	TGTGCCAGCAGTTACTCTTCACTCCCGGAGGATCACGGGGAGCTGTTTTTT
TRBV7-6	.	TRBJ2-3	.	CASSLAGGTDTQYF	TGTGCCAGCAGCTTAGCGGGGGGCACAGATACGCAGTATTTT
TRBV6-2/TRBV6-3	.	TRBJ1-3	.	CASSFGSLLGNTIYF	TGTGCCAGCAGTTTCGGGTCCCTCCTTGGAAACACCATATATTTT
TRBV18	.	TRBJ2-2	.	CASSPPRTGELFF	TGTGCCAGCTCACCACCACGCACCGGGGAGCTGTTTTTT
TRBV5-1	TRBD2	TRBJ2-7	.	CASSLAGLAGGEQYF	TGCGCCAGCAGCTTGGCAGGCCTAGCGGGGGGAGAGCAGTACTTC
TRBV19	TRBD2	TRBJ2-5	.	CASSRRGAQETQYF	TGTGCCAGTAGTAGGCGGGGGGCGCAAGAGACCCAGTACTTC
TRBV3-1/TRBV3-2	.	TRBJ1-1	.	CASSRTTEAFF	TGTGCCAGCAGCCGAACCACTGAAGCTTTCTTT
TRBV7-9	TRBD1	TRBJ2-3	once	CASSLPLQGATDTQYF	TGTGCCAGCAGCTTGCCCTTGCAGGGGGCGACAGATACGCAGTATTTT
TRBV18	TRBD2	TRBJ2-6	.	CASSPQLAGASPGANVLTF	TGTGCCAGCTCACCTCAACTAGCGGGAGCGTCCCCTGGGGCCAACGTCCTGACTTTC
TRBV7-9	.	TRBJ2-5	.	CASSFPQSGGETQYF	TGTGCCAGCAGCTTCCCTCAATCCGGGGGAGAGACCCAGTACTTC
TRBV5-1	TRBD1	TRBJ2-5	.	CASGQGETQYF	TGCGCCAGCGGACAGGGAGAGACCCAGTACTTC
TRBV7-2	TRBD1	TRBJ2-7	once	CASSLGDRWYEQYF	TGTGCCAGCAGCTTGGGGGACAGGTGGTACGAGCAGTACTTC
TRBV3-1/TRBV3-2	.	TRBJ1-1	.	CASSQDGSGKAFF	TGTGCCAGCAGCCAAGATGGAAGTGGTAAGGCTTTCTTT
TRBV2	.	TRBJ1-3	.	CASRGDLAGNTIYF	TGTGCCAGCAGGGGGGACTTAGCTGGAAACACCATATATTTT
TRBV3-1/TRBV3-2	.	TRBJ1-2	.	CASSQARGLIYGYTF	TGTGCCAGCAGCCAAGCACGTGGGCTGATCTATGGCTACACCTTC
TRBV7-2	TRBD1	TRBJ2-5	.	CASSRTYPQGNQETQYF	TGTGCCAGCTCCAGGACCTACCCACAGGGGAATCAAGAGACCCAGTACTTC
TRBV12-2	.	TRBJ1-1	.	CASRLAQIGAGNTEAFF	TGTGCAAGTCGCTTAGCGCAGATCGGGGCCGGGAACACTGAAGCTTTCTTT
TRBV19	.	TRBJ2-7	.	CASSMSVGPDEQYF	TGTGCCAGTAGTATGAGTGTAGGCCCGGACGAGCAGTACTTC
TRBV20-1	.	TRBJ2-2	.	CSASGTRNTGELFF	TGCAGTGCTAGTGGCACTCGTAACACCGGGGAGCTGTTTTTT
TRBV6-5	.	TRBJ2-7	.	CASRDSPGISNEQYF	TGTGCCAGCCGAGACAGCCCCGGGATATCCAACGAGCAGTACTTC
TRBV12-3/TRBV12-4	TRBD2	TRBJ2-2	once	CAASGVNTGELFF	TGTGCCGCTAGCGGGGTGAACACCGGGGAGCTGTTTTTT
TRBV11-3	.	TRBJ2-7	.	CASSTDGAVIVF	TGTGCCAGCAGCACCGACGGGGCCGTTATCGTATTT
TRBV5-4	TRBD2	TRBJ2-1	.	CASSASLAGGPGFNEQFF	TGTGCCAGCAGCGCCTCTCTAGCGGGGGGGCCAGGTTTCAATGAGCAGTTCTTC
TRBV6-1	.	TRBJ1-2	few	CASSEGLRYGYTF	TGTGCCAGCAGTGAAGGACTGCGCTATGGCTACACCTTC
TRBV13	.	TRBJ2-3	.	CASSMRGLGTDTQYF	TGTGCCAGCAGCATGCGGGGGCTTGGCACAGATACGCAGTATTTT
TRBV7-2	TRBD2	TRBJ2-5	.	CASSLGLAGETQYF	TGTGCCAGCAGCTTAGGACTAGCGGGAGAGACCCAGTACTTC
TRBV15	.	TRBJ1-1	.	CATSRDLGQLNTEAFF	TGTGCCACCAGCAGAGATCTAGGGCAGCTGAACACTGAAGCTTTCTTT
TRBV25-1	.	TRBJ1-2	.	CASSESLGYTF	TGTGCCAGCAGTGAGTCCCTCGGCTACACCTTC
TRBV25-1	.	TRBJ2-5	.	CASSGRETQYF	TGTGCCAGCAGTGGGCGCGAGACCCAGTACTTC
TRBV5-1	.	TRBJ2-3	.	CASKQDPGTDTQYF	TGCGCCAGCAAACAGGACCCTGGCACAGATACGCAGTATTTT